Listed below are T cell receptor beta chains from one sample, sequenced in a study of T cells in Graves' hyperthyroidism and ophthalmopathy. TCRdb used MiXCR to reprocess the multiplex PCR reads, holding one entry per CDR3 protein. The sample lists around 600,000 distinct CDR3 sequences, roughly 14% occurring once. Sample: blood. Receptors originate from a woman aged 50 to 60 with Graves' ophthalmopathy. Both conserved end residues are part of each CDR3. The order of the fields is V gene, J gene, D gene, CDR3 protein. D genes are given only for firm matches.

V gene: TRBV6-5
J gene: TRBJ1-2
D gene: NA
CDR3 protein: CASSYPLGSGYGYTF

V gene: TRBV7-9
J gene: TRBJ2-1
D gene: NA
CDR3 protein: CASSRIRDPNNEQFF

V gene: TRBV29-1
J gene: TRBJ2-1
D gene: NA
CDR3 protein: CSVESPGTYNEQFF

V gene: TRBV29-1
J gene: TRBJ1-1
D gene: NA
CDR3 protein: CSVEDLAAWTEAFF

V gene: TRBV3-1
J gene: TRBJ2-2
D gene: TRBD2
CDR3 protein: CASSQLSGVGTGELFF

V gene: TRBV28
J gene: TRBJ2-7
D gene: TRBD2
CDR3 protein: CASSWTSGRGEQYF

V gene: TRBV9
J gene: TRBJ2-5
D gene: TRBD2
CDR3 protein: CASSDRTSGRETQYF

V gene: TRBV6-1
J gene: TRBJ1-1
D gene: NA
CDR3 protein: CASGKQGLAFF

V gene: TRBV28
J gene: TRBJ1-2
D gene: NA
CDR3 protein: CASSLLAGQGYTF

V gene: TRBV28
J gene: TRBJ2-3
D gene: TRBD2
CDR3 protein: CASSFGRLAGSTDTQYF

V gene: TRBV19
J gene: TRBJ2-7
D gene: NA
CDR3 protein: CAGFIPSSLRLEQYF

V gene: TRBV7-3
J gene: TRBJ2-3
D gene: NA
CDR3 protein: CASSSPLDSVDTQYF

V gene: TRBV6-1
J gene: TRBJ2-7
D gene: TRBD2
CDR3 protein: CASRPGLEYEQYF

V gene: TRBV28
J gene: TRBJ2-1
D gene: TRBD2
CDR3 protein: CASSLKSGRPQYNEQFF

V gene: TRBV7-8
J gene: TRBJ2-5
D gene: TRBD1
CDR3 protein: CASSLAPGQGTETQYF

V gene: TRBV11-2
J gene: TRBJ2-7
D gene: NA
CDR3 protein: CASSLVVGVDGPNYEQYF

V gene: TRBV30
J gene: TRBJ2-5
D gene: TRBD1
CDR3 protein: CAWSKDRGAETQYF

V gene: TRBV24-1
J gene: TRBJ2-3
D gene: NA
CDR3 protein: CATSGDADTQYF

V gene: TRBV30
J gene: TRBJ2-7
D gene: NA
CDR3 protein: CAWSSQVAYEQYF

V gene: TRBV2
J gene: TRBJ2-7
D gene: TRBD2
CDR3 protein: CASSASGSTYEQYF

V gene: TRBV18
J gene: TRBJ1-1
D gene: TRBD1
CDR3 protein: CASSLDSGGDTEAFF

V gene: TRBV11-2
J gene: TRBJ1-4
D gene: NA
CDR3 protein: CASSLILAGDEKLFF

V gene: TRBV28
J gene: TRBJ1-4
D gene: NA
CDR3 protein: CASTTQKRTNEKLFF

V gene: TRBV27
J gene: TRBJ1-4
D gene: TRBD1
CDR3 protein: CASSLGTGVAKLFF

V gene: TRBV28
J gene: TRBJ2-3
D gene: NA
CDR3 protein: CASSLTATSTDTQYF

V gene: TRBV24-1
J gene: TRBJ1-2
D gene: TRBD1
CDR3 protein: CATSRGTGGFYGYTF

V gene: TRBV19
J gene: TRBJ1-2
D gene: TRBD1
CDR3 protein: CASSIPGQITYYGYTF

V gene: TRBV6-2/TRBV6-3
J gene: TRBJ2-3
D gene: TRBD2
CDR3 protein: CASSALAGALPGTDTQYF

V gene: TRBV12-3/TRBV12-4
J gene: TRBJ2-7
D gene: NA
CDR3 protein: CASKRTAAYEQYF

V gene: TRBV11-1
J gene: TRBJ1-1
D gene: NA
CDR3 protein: CASSFGQKGEAFF

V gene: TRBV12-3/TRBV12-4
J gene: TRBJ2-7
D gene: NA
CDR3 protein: CASSTRRNEQYF

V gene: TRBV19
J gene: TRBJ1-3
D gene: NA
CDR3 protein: CASSNFGSGNTIYF

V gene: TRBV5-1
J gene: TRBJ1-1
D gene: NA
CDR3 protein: CASSFYKNTEAFF

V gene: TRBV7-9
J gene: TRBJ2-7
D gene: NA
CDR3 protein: CASSLGTADHEQYF

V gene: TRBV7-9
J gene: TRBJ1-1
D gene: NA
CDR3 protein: CASSNNLNTEAFF

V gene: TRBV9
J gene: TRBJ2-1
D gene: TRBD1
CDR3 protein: CASSADLQGAVSNEQFF

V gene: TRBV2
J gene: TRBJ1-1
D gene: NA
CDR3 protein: CASSEAGWSTEAFF

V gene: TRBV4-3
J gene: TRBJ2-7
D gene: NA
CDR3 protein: CASSQEARGRSYEQYF

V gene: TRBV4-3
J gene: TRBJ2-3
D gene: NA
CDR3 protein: CASSQVGRQVTDTQYF

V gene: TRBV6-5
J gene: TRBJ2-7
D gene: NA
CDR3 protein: CASSYSVHSDEQYF

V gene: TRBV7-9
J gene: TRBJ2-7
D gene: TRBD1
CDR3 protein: CASSEFREDRGTYEQYF

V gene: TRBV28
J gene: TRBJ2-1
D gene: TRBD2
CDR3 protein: CASRAGGPVYNEQFF

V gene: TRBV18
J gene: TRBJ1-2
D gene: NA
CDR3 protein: CASSPPSTGNYGYTF

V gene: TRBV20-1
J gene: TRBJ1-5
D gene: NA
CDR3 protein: CSARDGDMRASNQPQHF

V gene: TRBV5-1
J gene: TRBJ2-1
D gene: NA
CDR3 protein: CASSFGDSYNEQFF

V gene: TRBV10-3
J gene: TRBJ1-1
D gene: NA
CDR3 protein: CATGRTGTEAFF

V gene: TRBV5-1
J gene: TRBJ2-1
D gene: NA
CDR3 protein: CASSLGRWDEQFF

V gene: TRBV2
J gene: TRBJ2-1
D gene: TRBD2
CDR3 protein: CASRLTSGRDRSSYNEQFF

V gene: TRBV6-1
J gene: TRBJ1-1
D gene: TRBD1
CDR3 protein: CASSPRLGQGSTEAFF

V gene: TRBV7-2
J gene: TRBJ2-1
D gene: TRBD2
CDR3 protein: CASSPSSGRASGFF

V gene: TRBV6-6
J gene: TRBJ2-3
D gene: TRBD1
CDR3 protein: CASSYRTGSWWTDTQYF

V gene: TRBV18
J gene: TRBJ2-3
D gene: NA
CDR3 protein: CASSPPAADDTQYF

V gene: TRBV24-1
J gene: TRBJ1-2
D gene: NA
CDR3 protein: CATSLEQHNSYGYTF

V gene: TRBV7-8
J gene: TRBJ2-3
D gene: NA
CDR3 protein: CASSRPWITDTQYF

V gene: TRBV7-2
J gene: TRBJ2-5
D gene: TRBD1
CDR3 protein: CASSSLLGQKETQYF

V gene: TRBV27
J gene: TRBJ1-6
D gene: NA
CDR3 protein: CASSSDSWHNSPLHF

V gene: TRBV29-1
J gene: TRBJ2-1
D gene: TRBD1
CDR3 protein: CSVGELDRAGGEQFF

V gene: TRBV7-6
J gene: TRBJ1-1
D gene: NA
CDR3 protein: CASSLAAVNTEAFF

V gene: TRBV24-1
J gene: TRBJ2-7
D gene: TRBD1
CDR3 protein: CATSDGGQMSSYEQYF

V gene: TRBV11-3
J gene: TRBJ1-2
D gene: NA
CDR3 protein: CASSSDVLNYGYTF